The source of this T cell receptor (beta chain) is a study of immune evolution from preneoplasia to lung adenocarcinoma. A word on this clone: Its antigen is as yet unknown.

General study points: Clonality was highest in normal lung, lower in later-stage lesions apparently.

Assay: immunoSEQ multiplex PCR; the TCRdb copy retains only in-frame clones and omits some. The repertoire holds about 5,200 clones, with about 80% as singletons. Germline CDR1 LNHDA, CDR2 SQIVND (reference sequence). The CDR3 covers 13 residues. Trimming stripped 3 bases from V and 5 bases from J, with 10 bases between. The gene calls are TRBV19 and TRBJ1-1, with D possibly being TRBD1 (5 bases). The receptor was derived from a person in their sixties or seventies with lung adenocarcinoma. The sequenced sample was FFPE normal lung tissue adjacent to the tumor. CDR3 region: CASSMGVETEAFF. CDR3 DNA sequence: TGTGCCAGTAGTATGGGGGTAGAAACTGAAGCTTTCTTT.